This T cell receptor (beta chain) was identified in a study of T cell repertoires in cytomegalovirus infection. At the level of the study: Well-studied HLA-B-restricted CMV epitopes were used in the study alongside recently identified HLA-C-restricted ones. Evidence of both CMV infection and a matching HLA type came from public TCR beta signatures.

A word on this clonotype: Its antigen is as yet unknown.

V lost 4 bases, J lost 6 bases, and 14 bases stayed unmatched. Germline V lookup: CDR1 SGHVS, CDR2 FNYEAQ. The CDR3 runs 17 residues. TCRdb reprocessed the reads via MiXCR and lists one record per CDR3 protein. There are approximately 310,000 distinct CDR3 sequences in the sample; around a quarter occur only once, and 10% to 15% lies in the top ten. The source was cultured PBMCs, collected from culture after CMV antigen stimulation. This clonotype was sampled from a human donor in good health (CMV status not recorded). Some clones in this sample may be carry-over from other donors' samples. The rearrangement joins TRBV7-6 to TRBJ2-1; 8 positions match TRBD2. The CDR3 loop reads CASSSRIAGLFFNEQFF. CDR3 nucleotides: TGTGCCAGCAGCTCCCGAATAGCGGGACTTTTTTTCAATGAGCAGTTCTTC.